These T cell receptor beta chains were read from a single sample in a study of T cells in Graves' hyperthyroidism and ophthalmopathy. TCRdb reprocessed the multiplex PCR reads via MiXCR and lists one record per CDR3 protein. The sample has 300,000 to 450,000 distinct CDR3 sequences; roughly 18% are singletons. Sequencing was done on a sample of blood. The receptors shown here come from a woman in her 40s with Graves' ophthalmopathy. The CDR3 runs from the conserved cysteine through the conserved F or W. The D gene is left open where the match is weak. Only part of the rows carry a size: once, few, many, or a class if the clone is expanded.

V	size	D	J	DNA	CDR3
TRBV28	many	NA	TRBJ2-7	TGTGCCAGCAGTTTATCAACCGAGACAAACGAGCAGTACTTC	CASSLSTETNEQYF
TRBV29-1	many	TRBD1	TRBJ2-7	TGCAGCGTTACCGGGGACAGGGTCCCCTACGAGCAGTACTTC	CSVTGDRVPYEQYF
TRBV5-1	many	NA	TRBJ1-1	TGCGCCAGCAGCTTGGGGGGGGCCTCTGAAGCTTTCTTT	CASSLGGASEAFF
TRBV6-2/TRBV6-3	many	NA	TRBJ2-7	TGTGCCAGCAGTTCCCTCCCCTGGGAGCAGTACTTC	CASSSLPWEQYF
TRBV28	many	NA	TRBJ1-2	TGTGCCAGCAGTTTCCCCGGGGCAGGCTATGGCTACACCTTC	CASSFPGAGYGYTF
TRBV28	many	NA	TRBJ1-2	TGTGCCAGCAGCCCCCCCGGGGGTAACTATGGCTACACCTTC	CASSPPGGNYGYTF
TRBV27	many	TRBD1	TRBJ2-7	TGTGCCAGCAGGAGATTAGACAGGGCCAACAACTACGAGCAGTACTTC	CASRRLDRANNYEQYF
TRBV6-1	many	NA	TRBJ2-2	TGTGCCAGCAGTGAAGGATACACCGGGGAGCTGTTTTTT	CASSEGYTGELFF
TRBV12-3/TRBV12-4	NA	NA	TRBJ2-7	TGTGCCAGCAAACAAGATGTGGGCTGGTACGAGCAGTACTTC	CASKQDVGWYEQYF
TRBV6-2/TRBV6-3	few	TRBD1	TRBJ2-7	TGTGCCAGCAGAGCCCGGACAGGCGCCGTCAACGAGCAGTACTTC	CASRARTGAVNEQYF
TRBV2	many	NA	TRBJ2-7	TGTGCCAGCAGTGCTGGGGCGGCCTACGAGCAGTACTTC	CASSAGAAYEQYF
TRBV28	NA	NA	TRBJ1-1	TGTGGCAGCAGCCACAGACAGACGGTATACACTGAAGCTTTCTTT	CGSSHRQTVYTEAFF
TRBV4-1	many	NA	TRBJ2-7	TGCGCCAGCAGCCAAGGGGGGGGGCTGGACGAGCAGTACTTC	CASSQGGGLDEQYF
TRBV6-1	many	NA	TRBJ1-2	TGTGCCAGCAGTCCCTCTTCAGGGAGTGACTATGGCTACACCTTC	CASSPSSGSDYGYTF